The present TCR beta chain was sequenced within a study of vaccination effects on CD4 cells after COVID-19. This clone was observed once. Its antigen is as yet unknown. TCRdb's copy holds only in-frame clones and misses some; the assay was immunoSEQ multiplex PCR. Of 15,000 to 20,000 clones in the sample, around 76% were seen once. Study results and caveats: Pronounced clonal contraction occurred in clones induced by infection and by vaccine late after vaccination.

Peptide-pool stimulation followed by sequencing identified expanded antigen-specific CD4+ clonotypes in the ViraFEST assay. When around nine days of culture had elapsed, CD4+ T cells were isolated. This individual contracted SARS-CoV-2 between March and December 2020, as verified by PCR. The vaccine given was either BNT162b2 or mRNA-1273, in two doses. Cultures got half-medium changes with IL-2 on days 3 and 7. The sequence was obtained from a human donor who had a prior SARS-CoV-2 infection. The sequenced sample was CD4+ T cells from PBMCs cultured with SARS-CoV-2 spike peptides, obtained after COVID-19 vaccination.

DNA of the CDR3: TGCGCCAGCAGCTTGGATCCGATAGGCCGGGGTCAGCCCCAGCATTTT. Translated: CASSLDPIGRGQPQHF. The rearrangement links TRBV5-1 to TRBJ1-5; D gene unclear. The V and J ends lost 0 bases and 6 bases respectively, with 16 bases between them. The germline gives CDR1 SGHRS, CDR2 YFSETQ. The CDR3 sequence is 16 residues long. The full variable domain, with the rest looked up from reference TRBV5-1 and TRBJ1-5, is KAGVTQTPRYLIKTRGQQVTLSCSPISGHRSVSWYQQTPGQGLQFLFEYFSETQRNKGNFPGRFSGRQFSNSRSEMNVSTLELGDSALYLCASSLDPIGRGQPQHFGDGTRLSIL.